Described below is a single T cell receptor beta chain sequence and its context. No antigen is known for it. TCRdb independently ran MiXCR on the 5' RACE reads; one entry per CDR3 protein. The sample includes just under 150,000 distinct CDR3 sequences, around 5.8% of them seen just once. These data originate in a study of T-cell memory formation after mild COVID-19. Across the whole study: Among the donors, TCR clusters were largely specific to each donor. Broader study findings: Pre-infection memory contained some responding clones, which suggested that cross-reactive memory had joined.

This CDR3 is 15 amino acids long. Trimming removed 8 bases from V and 4 bases from J, with 20 bases in between. Germline CDR1 MNHNS, CDR2 SASEGT. This sequence was found in an adult woman who had mild COVID-19 (a few samples of this study predate the infection). Cell type and time point are not known. The chain couples TRBV6-1 to TRBJ1-1, with D unresolved. Material for sequencing was PBMCs or a T cell subset sorted from them (not recorded which). The CDR3, as DNA: TGTGCCAGCTCCACTCGCCGGTTGGATGGCACTGAAGCTTTCTTT. As protein: CASSTRRLDGTEAFF.